Listed below are T cell receptor beta chains from one sample, sequenced in a study of cytomegalovirus exposure and HLA in healthy donors. The method was immunoSEQ multiplex PCR; TCRdb's version includes in-frame clones alone and lacks a portion of them. The sample carries 130,000 to 150,000 clones, roughly 89% recorded once. Material for sequencing was PBMCs. The receptor set was obtained from a woman between 18 and 29 years old in good health and CMV-seropositive. The CDR3 runs from the conserved cysteine through the conserved F or W. The D gene is left open where the match is weak. Size is stated for part of the rows, as once, few or many counts, or as a class when the clone is expanded.

D: NA; size: NA; V: TRBV7-6; J: TRBJ2-5; DNA: TGTGCCAGCAGCCCTCTCGACGGGGGGCTCCAAGAGACCCAGTACTTC; CDR3: CASSPLDGGLQETQYF
D: TRBD1; size: NA; V: TRBV7-4; J: TRBJ1-6; DNA: TGTGCCAGCAGCTTAGGTGGGACAGGAGTGAAGAGCTCCTATAATTCACCCCTCCACTTT; CDR3: CASSLGGTGVKSSYNSPLHF
D: NA; size: NA; V: TRBV28; J: TRBJ1-5; DNA: TGTGCCAGCAGTTCTCCTAGTACCCCGATTGGCAATCAGCCCCAGCATTTT; CDR3: CASSSPSTPIGNQPQHF
D: TRBD2; size: NA; V: TRBV9; J: TRBJ2-1; DNA: TGTGCCAGCAGCGTAGGCGGGGACTACTACAATGAGCAGTTCTTC; CDR3: CASSVGGDYYNEQFF
D: TRBD1; size: few; V: TRBV7-9; J: TRBJ1-2; DNA: TGTGCCAGCAGCGCCCGGACAGGGGCAGAGGGCTACACCTTC; CDR3: CASSARTGAEGYTF
D: TRBD2; size: NA; V: TRBV5-8; J: TRBJ2-7; DNA: TGTGCCAGCAGCTTGAGGCTAGCGGGGGGCTTAGTTTACGAGCAGTACTTC; CDR3: CASSLRLAGGLVYEQYF
D: TRBD2; size: NA; V: TRBV9; J: TRBJ2-5; DNA: TGTGCCAGCAGCGTAGCGCCGCGGGGGGGCCGAGAGACCCAGTACTTC; CDR3: CASSVAPRGGRETQYF
D: TRBD2; size: NA; V: TRBV4-1; J: TRBJ2-2; DNA: TGCGCCAGCAGCCAAATGGTCGCGGGGGGGGCCTCCGGGGAGCTGTTTTTT; CDR3: CASSQMVAGGASGELFF
D: TRBD1; size: few; V: TRBV5-5; J: TRBJ1-2; DNA: TGTGCCAGCAGCTCGACAGGGTCTAACTATGGCTACACCTTC; CDR3: CASSSTGSNYGYTF
D: NA; size: NA; V: TRBV5-5; J: TRBJ1-5; DNA: TGTGCCAGCAGCTTGGCCTGGCCAAGCAATCAGCCCCAGCATTTT; CDR3: CASSLAWPSNQPQHF
D: TRBD2; size: NA; V: TRBV5-6; J: TRBJ2-1; DNA: TGTGCCAGCAGAACTAGCGGGGGGGCTGGTGAGCAGTTCTTC; CDR3: CASRTSGGAGEQFF
D: NA; size: NA; V: TRBV29-1; J: TRBJ2-7; DNA: TGCAGCGTTGAAGTCGGGGTTCCCTACGAGCAGTACTTC; CDR3: CSVEVGVPYEQYF
D: NA; size: NA; V: TRBV19; J: TRBJ1-1; DNA: TGTGCCAGTATGAGGTTATCGAACACTGAAGCTTTCTTT; CDR3: CASMRLSNTEAFF
D: TRBD1; size: NA; V: TRBV4-2; J: TRBJ1-4; DNA: TGTGCCAGCAGCCAAGAGCAGGGGGCAGTGGAAAAACTGTTTTTT; CDR3: CASSQEQGAVEKLFF
D: NA; size: NA; V: TRBV27; J: TRBJ2-1; DNA: TGTGCCAGCAGTTTATCTAGTGCCCCCCTGGAGCAGTTCTTC; CDR3: CASSLSSAPLEQFF
D: NA; size: NA; V: TRBV7-2; J: TRBJ2-1; DNA: TGTGCCAGCAGCGACACAGGGTATGGTGAGCAGTTCTTC; CDR3: CASSDTGYGEQFF
D: TRBD2; size: NA; V: TRBV5-1; J: TRBJ2-5; DNA: TGCGCCAGCAGCTTGGAGTGGGGGGGGCAAGAGACCCAGTACTTC; CDR3: CASSLEWGGQETQYF
D: TRBD2; size: NA; V: TRBV5-1; J: TRBJ2-3; DNA: TGCGCCAGCAGCAAACTAGCGGGGAATACAGATACGCAGTATTTT; CDR3: CASSKLAGNTDTQYF
D: NA; size: NA; V: TRBV6-5; J: TRBJ2-3; DNA: TGTGCCAGCAGTAGGACAGATACTAGCACAGATACGCAGTATTTT; CDR3: CASSRTDTSTDTQYF
D: TRBD1; size: NA; V: TRBV7-2; J: TRBJ2-7; DNA: TGTGCCAGCAGCTTGCGCCGGGACAGGAGACCCTACGAGCAGTACTTC; CDR3: CASSLRRDRRPYEQYF
D: NA; size: NA; V: TRBV18; J: TRBJ1-2; DNA: TGTGCCAGCTCACCACCCTCCCAAAGGAGAGAAGGCTACACCTTC; CDR3: CASSPPSQRREGYTF
D: TRBD2; size: NA; V: TRBV9; J: TRBJ2-5; DNA: TGTGCCAGCAGCCCTCGCGGGAGGGGCACGGAGACCCAGTACTTC; CDR3: CASSPRGRGTETQYF
D: NA; size: NA; V: TRBV27; J: TRBJ1-1; DNA: TGTGCCAGCAGTGTTTCGAGCGGAGGCACTGAAGCTTTCTTT; CDR3: CASSVSSGGTEAFF
D: NA; size: NA; V: TRBV19; J: TRBJ2-1; DNA: TGTGCCAGTAGTCTCCGGGACTTGACAAACAATGAGCAGTTCTTC; CDR3: CASSLRDLTNNEQFF
D: NA; size: NA; V: TRBV19; J: TRBJ2-5; DNA: TGTGCCAGCGGACAGGATAGCGGGACCCAGTACTTC; CDR3: CASGQDSGTQYF
D: NA; size: NA; V: TRBV28; J: TRBJ2-1; DNA: TGTGCCAGCAGTCCCCCGACGGGGGTCCTCTTGAATGAGCAGTTCTTC; CDR3: CASSPPTGVLLNEQFF
D: NA; size: NA; V: TRBV6-1; J: TRBJ2-1; DNA: TGTGCCAGCAGTGAATCTGTACAGACCCCCTACAATGAGCAGTTCTTC; CDR3: CASSESVQTPYNEQFF
D: NA; size: NA; V: TRBV12-5; J: TRBJ2-7; DNA: TGTGCTAGTGGTCCTGGGGGTCCGGGGGACGAGCAGTACTTC; CDR3: CASGPGGPGDEQYF
D: NA; size: NA; V: TRBV10-3; J: TRBJ1-6; DNA: TGTGCCATCAGTGAGGGGACACCCGGTGGTTCACCCCTCCACTTT; CDR3: CAISEGTPGGSPLHF
D: NA; size: NA; V: TRBV9; J: TRBJ2-3; DNA: TGTGCCAGCAGCGTAGGCAGCGTTCTGGCAGATACGCAGTATTTT; CDR3: CASSVGSVLADTQYF
D: TRBD1; size: NA; V: TRBV7-8; J: TRBJ1-5; DNA: TGTGCCAGCAGCCCCGGGACAGGGGGCAATCAGCCCCAGCATTTT; CDR3: CASSPGTGGNQPQHF
D: NA; size: NA; V: TRBV2; J: TRBJ2-1; DNA: TGTGCCAGCCGCTGGGCCCCGACCAATGAGCAGTTCTTC; CDR3: CASRWAPTNEQFF
D: TRBD1; size: NA; V: TRBV27; J: TRBJ2-6; DNA: TGTGCCAGCAGTCAGGGGGCGCAGGCCAACGTCCTGACTTTC; CDR3: CASSQGAQANVLTF
D: NA; size: NA; V: TRBV7-9; J: TRBJ2-5; DNA: TGTGCCAGCAGCTCCTATCATGAAGAGACCCAGTACTTC; CDR3: CASSSYHEETQYF
D: NA; size: NA; V: TRBV7-2; J: TRBJ1-3; DNA: TGTGCCAGCAGCCCACTAAGCGGGGGCCTTTCTGGAAACACCATATATTTT; CDR3: CASSPLSGGLSGNTIYF
D: TRBD1; size: NA; V: TRBV7-2; J: TRBJ2-2; DNA: TGTGCCAGCAGCTTGGGACAGGGGGCGGCCTCCGGGGAGCTGTTTTTT; CDR3: CASSLGQGAASGELFF
D: NA; size: NA; V: TRBV27; J: TRBJ2-1; DNA: TGTGCCAGCAGTTTATCCACAGCAAACAATGAGCAGTTCTTC; CDR3: CASSLSTANNEQFF
D: NA; size: few; V: TRBV2; J: TRBJ1-5; DNA: TGTGCCAGCACCCCTGTAAGAGATCAGCCCCAGCATTTT; CDR3: CASTPVRDQPQHF
D: TRBD1; size: NA; V: TRBV5-1; J: TRBJ2-7; DNA: TGCGCCAGCACCCTGGACAGGGGCGAGCAGTACTTC; CDR3: CASTLDRGEQYF
D: NA; size: NA; V: TRBV6-1; J: TRBJ1-2; DNA: TGTGCCACCGACGGGACACCTGAGCACTATGGCTACACCTTC; CDR3: CATDGTPEHYGYTF
D: NA; size: NA; V: TRBV19; J: TRBJ1-1; DNA: TGTGCCAGTACCCAGGGAACTGAAGCTTTCTTT; CDR3: CASTQGTEAFF
D: NA; size: NA; V: TRBV21-1; J: TRBJ1-2; DNA: TGTGCCATTCCACAGGGAAGGGGAGTCTATGGCTACACCTTC; CDR3: CAIPQGRGVYGYTF
D: NA; size: NA; V: TRBV28; J: TRBJ1-5; DNA: TGTGCCAGCAGTTTCTCAAACCGGAGGCAGCCCCAGCATTTT; CDR3: CASSFSNRRQPQHF
D: NA; size: NA; V: TRBV29-1; J: TRBJ2-7; DNA: TGCAGCGTTGAAGAGGGGCGTTCCGAGCAGTACTTC; CDR3: CSVEEGRSEQYF
D: NA; size: NA; V: TRBV6-6; J: TRBJ1-4; DNA: TGTGCCAGCAGTTACCCGGTGGGGGGTGGTGAAAAACTGTTTTTT; CDR3: CASSYPVGGGEKLFF
D: TRBD1; size: few; V: TRBV5-1; J: TRBJ2-7; DNA: TGCGCCAGCAGCGCGGATCCCGGGACAGGGTATGGGGAGCAGTACTTC; CDR3: CASSADPGTGYGEQYF
D: NA; size: NA; V: TRBV28; J: TRBJ1-2; DNA: TGTGCCAGCAGTCACGGGCAGGGGCAGGGCTATGGCTACACCTTC; CDR3: CASSHGQGQGYGYTF
D: NA; size: NA; V: TRBV28; J: TRBJ1-1; DNA: TGTGCCAGCACTCCGCCGGGACAGAACACTGAAGCTTTCTTT; CDR3: CASTPPGQNTEAFF
D: NA; size: NA; V: TRBV6-8; J: TRBJ1-1; DNA: TGTGCCAGCAGTTCCCCCGCGGGAGGCACTGAAGCTTTCTTT; CDR3: CASSSPAGGTEAFF
D: TRBD2; size: NA; V: TRBV4-2; J: TRBJ2-1; DNA: TGTGCCAGCAGCCCGACTAGCGGGGGGTTTAATGAGCAGTTCTTC; CDR3: CASSPTSGGFNEQFF
D: TRBD1; size: few; V: TRBV7-9; J: TRBJ2-7; DNA: TGTGCCAGCAGCTCACCGGGACAGGTGGGCGAGCAGTACTTC; CDR3: CASSSPGQVGEQYF
D: NA; size: NA; V: TRBV4-3; J: TRBJ2-3; DNA: TGCGCCAGCAGCCAAGGATCCTTAGCGGCCACAGATACGCAGTATTTT; CDR3: CASSQGSLAATDTQYF
D: NA; size: NA; V: TRBV5-1; J: TRBJ1-2; DNA: TGCGCCAGCAGCGACGGGGATCCCTTCTATGGCTACACCTTC; CDR3: CASSDGDPFYGYTF
D: TRBD1; size: NA; V: TRBV28; J: TRBJ2-5; DNA: TGTGCCAGCAGTTCAGTATCCCCGGGACAGCCTACGAGGGAAGAGACCCAGTACTTC; CDR3: CASSSVSPGQPTREETQYF
D: TRBD2; size: NA; V: TRBV6-6; J: TRBJ2-7; DNA: TGTGCCAGCAGTTACGGCGGGGGGGGCAAGTACGAGCAGTACTTC; CDR3: CASSYGGGGKYEQYF